This section outlines one T cell receptor beta chain sequence together with its context. Its antigen is unknown. The input lacks base qualities; no much larger clone sits a single base away. The protocol used for the library was the immunoSEQ multiplex PCR assay. TCRdb carries this immuneACCESS record with in-frame sequences only. Its versions omit some clonotypes, under half of them owing to an unresolved V gene in the studies checked, with the rest unexplained. The sample contains roughly 22,000 clones, 80% to 95% of them found a single time. The ten largest make up approximately 0.63% of the sample. These data come from a study of T cell changes during pregnancy in multiple sclerosis (dated by TCRdb to about 2019). About the investigation overall: In women with multiple sclerosis, the researchers looked at how the T cell repertoire shifted as pregnancy progressed.

The TCR was taken from a female donor in good health, enrolled as a control in a pregnancy study. The starting material was CD4+ T cells from peripheral blood mononuclear cells, obtained after pregnancy.

The CDR3 corresponds to CAWSLEETQYF. The DNA sequence is given as TGTGCCTGGAGTCTAGAAGAGACCCAGTACTTC. Here the chain combines TRBV30 and TRBJ2-5, with no confidently assigned D gene. Per the germline V gene (reference sequence), GTSNPN is the CDR1 and SVGIG is the CDR2. V gives up 2 bases and J gives up 3 bases, and the segment between their germline ends measures 4 bases. The CDR3 spans 11 residues, from the cysteine through the phenylalanine. The CDR3 DNA has 33 bases and is translated from base 1.